This TCR beta chain was profiled in a study of blood T cell repertoires in COVID-19 (dated by TCRdb to the early 2020s). With respect to the entire study: Samples covering the acute and convalescent phases of COVID-19 were provided by collaborators in the United States, Italy and Spain. A freely available public database, intended as a resource for researchers studying the immune response to SARS-CoV-2, is where the repertoires were released. The material from the prospective study consisted of cDNA or gDNA derived from T cells, B-cell-depleted T cells, or PBMCs. Where HLA class I and class II types were available, the types were taken from metadata supplied by the sample provider, not from assay-based typing. A de-identified subject ID, COVID-19 status, age in years and sex were almost always included in the sample metadata. Samples came from the ongoing ImmuneRACE study (first 160 participants) plus 1,254 subjects from 6 global collaborators. Subjects who had been exposed to COVID-19, were actively infected with it, or had recovered from it provided the deeply sampled blood TCRbeta repertoires that made up the dataset.

Enrolling through a virtual design, the prospective study's participants ranged in age from roughly 18 to 95 years and lived across 24 United States geographic areas. Cohort assignment in the prospective study relied on participant-reported clinical history from a screening survey and a study questionnaire. ImmuneRACE Cohort 3 recovered participants were defined by two consecutive negative NP/OP PCR tests, healthcare professional clearance, or symptom resolution. Each participant in the prospective study had whole blood, serum and a nasopharyngeal or oropharyngeal swab collected by mobile phlebotomists. Participants in the prospective study had the option to provide additional blood draws and questionnaires over a roughly 2-month period. Blood samples from the prospective study were shipped frozen or at room temperature prior to DNA extraction. Broad study findings and their caveats: Clinical and demographic metadata were provided uncurated, with the amount varying by source and participant.

As regards this clone: This receptor's antigen is unknown. Base qualities were left out, and no much larger clone turns up one base away.

TCRbeta CDR3 regions were amplified from genomic DNA by means of the immunoSEQ Assay, a bias-controlled multiplex PCR. The study's processing was this. Nucleated cell counts per sample were estimated from amplification of reference gene primers within the assay. To quantify the absolute abundance of each unique TCRbeta CDR3 rearrangement, sequence reads were collapsed and filtered. For each sample, productive Simpson clonality was calculated as the square root of Simpson's diversity index across productive rearrangements. The clones in this table, taken by TCRdb from immuneACCESS, are in-frame only. Not every clone is retained; where verified, under half of the shortfall comes from an unresolved V gene, and the cause of the rest is unknown. V and J calls and clone size are as listed in that table; D and trimming were resolved from the DNA. This sample is represented by around 200,000 clones; 89% of them were singletons. The top ten clonotypes cover 0.7% to 0.9% of the sample.

This receptor was obtained from a woman aged 18-35 years who had recovered from COVID-19. The specimen was PBMCs or T cells enriched from blood (not recorded which).

The CDR3 corresponds to CASSQGVAGWYEQYF. The nucleotide sequence is given as TGTGCCAGCAGTCAAGGGGTAGCGGGATGGTACGAGCAGTACTTC. Recombination linked TRBV28 to TRBJ2-7; 8 middle bases align to TRBD2. The germline V gene gives CDR1 as MDHEN and CDR2 as SYDVKM. The germline V end is reduced by 5 bases and the J end by 4 bases; junction bases left unmatched: 10. Its CDR3 holds 15 amino acids, cysteine through phenylalanine. The sequence is cut down to CDR3 DNA, 45 bases in frame from base 1.